This record covers a single T cell receptor beta chain. The sample comes from a study of blood T cell repertoires in COVID-19. Study at large: Specimens from acute and convalescent COVID-19 originated in the United States, Italy and Spain. Sources were T cells, B-cell-depleted T cells, or PBMCs; the material itself was cDNA or gDNA.

As processed by the authors: Reference gene primer amplification gave estimated nucleated cell counts. Clones were read by immunoSEQ multiplex PCR, and TCRdb kept only the in-frame ones, dropping some. D and trimming come from the DNA, and the V and J calls and clone size come from that table. The sample includes a few hundred thousand clones, 84% of them seen just once. Per the germline V gene, CDR1 is SGHVS and CDR2 is FQNEAQ. Trimming shortened V by 4 bases and J by 11 bases, and 15 bases separated the two germline ends. CDR3 length: 14 amino acids. The J gene is TRBJ1-6, the V gene TRBV7-8, with D uncertain. This receptor was identified in a man aged 60-69 years with acute or convalescent COVID-19. The sample comprised peripheral blood. CDR3 in DNA: TGTGCCAGCAGCTATTCAGGCCTTCAGGCACCCCTCCACTTT. It yields the protein CASSYSGLQAPLHF.